The present T cell receptor beta chain was sequenced within a study of OX40 agonist ivuxolimab in advanced cancers. Study-wide context: Ivuxolimab was a fully human IgG2 agonistic monoclonal antibody targeting the costimulatory receptor OX40 (CD134). Patients were allowed to have had prior anti-PD-1, anti-PD-L1 or anti-CTLA-4 therapy, and 40% to 45% of the dose-escalation patients had previously received checkpoint inhibitors. The monotherapy dose-escalation portion (N of about 57 patients) of the phase I ivuxolimab trial is reported in the paper. In the dose-escalation cohort, approximately 80% of patients were male, and the mean age was 60 years with a range of roughly 20 to 79. Partial responses occurred in three dose-escalation patients: two with cutaneous melanoma and one with hepatocellular carcinoma. Intravenous ivuxolimab was administered to patients every 2 weeks at six dose levels: 0.01, 0.1, 0.3, 1.5, 3 and 10 mg/kg. Peripheral TCRbeta sequencing aimed to test whether ivuxolimab altered TCR sequence diversity and caused clonal T-cell expansion. Of the approximately 50 dose-escalation patients, hepatocellular carcinoma was present in 19, melanoma in approximately 15, renal cell carcinoma in 9 and head and neck cancer in 9. Overall study outcomes, separate from this receptor: At doses of 0.1 to 3.0 mg/kg, clonal expansion of both CD4+ and CD8+ T cells in blood was seen between baseline and week 6. In partial responders in the 0.1-3.0 mg/kg groups, normalized peripheral clonal expansion was found to be among the lowest, especially among CD8+ T cells. Antigen specificity was not determined for the clonally expanded peripheral T cells. After ivuxolimab, more expanded clones were found on average in CD8+ T cells than in CD4+ T cells. Low levels of normalized T-cell clonal expansion were also seen in some nonresponding patients.

The cysteine opens and the phenylalanine closes a CDR3 of 14 amino acids. Left in the record is the CDR3 DNA by itself, 42 bases read in frame from the first base. The CDR1 and CDR2 encoded by the germline V gene are ENHRY and SYGVKD. Worth noting for this clone: Its cognate antigen has yet to be identified. The germline gene is not matched at one end of the junction; a read error may be the cause.

To sequence the TCRbeta CDR3 region, genomic DNA was isolated from the sorted cells. The immunoSEQ Assay was used to sequence the TCRbeta CDR3 regions. The source is immuneACCESS, and TCRdb retained only in-frame sequences with V and J called. Part of the clones is not carried over; for the studies checked, unresolved V genes explain less than half of this, and the remainder is unexplained. The sample includes about 9,700 clones, with roughly two thirds observed a single time. Of the sample, roughly a quarter is held by the ten largest clones. The trial excluded patients who had a history of autoimmune disease or who were on systemic immunosuppression. Peripheral blood for TCR sequencing was collected from all dose cohorts at baseline, on cycle 4 day 1, and on cycle 7 day 1. Samples were obtained from an open-label, multicenter, first-in-human phase I dose-escalation trial of ivuxolimab. Adults with locally advanced or metastatic melanoma, renal cell carcinoma, hepatocellular carcinoma or head and neck squamous cell carcinoma were enrolled in the trial. Before TCR sequencing, CD4+ and CD8+ T cells were separately sorted from peripheral blood.

The receptor comes from an adult with an advanced solid tumor such as melanoma, head and neck, liver or kidney cancer. The starting material was CD4+ or CD8+ T cells sorted from blood, obtained in a trial of the OX40 agonist ivuxolimab. The chain links TRBV10-3 with TRBJ2-1; TRBD1 matches 8 bases in the middle. The CDR3 is CASSYRQGQDEQFF. The DNA sequence reads TGTGCCAGCAGTTACAGACAGGGGCAGGATGAGCAGTTCTTC.